These 8 T cell receptor beta chains were sequenced from one sample in a study of blood T cell repertoires in COVID-19. TCRdb's copy holds only in-frame clones and misses some; the assay was immunoSEQ multiplex PCR. The sample shows roughly 61,000 clones, less than 75% of them seen only once. Sequencing used peripheral blood. Every receptor here comes from a woman in her seventies with acute or convalescent COVID-19.

The chain employs TRBV30 and TRBJ1-1; 7 positions agree with TRBD1. This CDR3 has 13 amino acids. J was trimmed by 5 bases and V by 7 bases; bases with no gene match: 10. Germline V gene lookup returns CDR1 GTSNPN and CDR2 SVGIG (reference sequence). The CDR3 loop is CAYHRGYRTEAFF. In DNA form, the CDR3 reads TGTGCCTACCACAGGGGATATAGGACTGAAGCTTTCTTT. Combining the CDR3 with reference TRBV30 and TRBJ1-1 gives the whole variable domain SQTIHQWPATLVQPVGSPLSLECTVEGTSNPNLYWYRQAAGRGLQLLFYSVGIGQISSEVPQNLSASRPQDRQFILSSKKLLLSDSGFYLCAYHRGYRTEAFFGQGTRLTVV.

The chain joins TRBV6-4 to TRBJ1-2; D remains ambiguous. Trimming shortened V by 6 bases and J by 8 bases, and 13 bases separated the two germline ends. The germline V gene has CDR1 MRHNA and CDR2 SNTAGT. The CDR3 spans 12 residues. DNA of the CDR3: TGTGCCAGCAGGACGCCCGCCGGGGGCTACACCTTC. Protein sequence: CASRTPAGGYTF.

This chain links TRBV10-3 with TRBJ1-6, with D possibly matching TRBD1 (5 bases). Germline CDR1 reads ENHRY; CDR2 reads SYGVKD. This CDR3 comprises 13 residues. Trimming left V 8 bases short and J 8 bases short, with 13 bases between. The CDR3 loop is CAIRGGRDSPLHF. CDR3 nucleotides: TGTGCCATCCGCGGGGGAAGAGATTCACCCCTCCACTTT.

This clone was observed at least ten times. Here the CDR3 reads CASNRLSSGANVLTF. In DNA, the CDR3 is TGTGCCAGCAACAGGTTGAGCTCTGGGGCCAACGTCCTGACTTTC. V and J are TRBV4-2 and TRBJ2-6; D possibly corresponds to TRBD1 (5 bases). This CDR3 has 15 amino acids. The V and J ends lost 7 bases and 0 bases respectively, with 10 bases between them. Germline V gene lookup returns CDR1 LGHNA and CDR2 YNFKEQ.

This chain links TRBV2 with TRBJ1-5; 9 positions agree with TRBD1. The CDR3 length is 16 residues. J lost 5 bases, V lost 6 bases, and 11 bases had no gene match. CDR1 is SNHLY and CDR2 is FYNNEI in the germline V gene. The CDR3 loop reads CASRDDRGGWDQPQHF. CDR3 sequence (DNA): TGTGCCAGCAGGGATGACAGGGGGGGATGGGATCAGCCCCAGCATTTT.

The chain is built from TRBV12-3 or TRBV12-4 and TRBJ1-2; D is unresolved. The V end was cut by 5 bases, the J end by 0 bases, with 4 bases between. The CDR3 spans 12 residues. This CDR3 is CASSATNYGYTF. The DNA of the CDR3 is TGTGCCAGCAGTGCTACTAACTATGGCTACACCTTC.

The chain uses TRBV6-5 and TRBJ1-2; D call uncertain. The CDR3 has 10 amino acids. Germline V gives CDR1 MNHEY, CDR2 SVGAGI. Trimming stripped 8 bases from V and 4 bases from J, with 5 bases between. The CDR3 region is CASWSYGYTF. The CDR3 nucleotides are TGTGCCAGCTGGAGCTATGGCTACACCTTC.

This sequence joins TRBV13 and TRBJ1-6; 7 bases fit TRBD1. J lost 6 bases, V lost 6 bases, and 2 bases had no gene match. Germline loops: CDR1 PRHDT, CDR2 FYEKMQ (reference sequence). The CDR3 covers 13 residues. CDR3 residues: CASRGTVNSPLHF. In DNA, the CDR3 is TGTGCCAGCAGAGGGACAGTTAATTCACCCCTCCACTTT.